A selection of T cell receptor beta chains follows, all from one sample in a study of CD8 T cells in ankylosing spondylitis. TCRdb independently ran MiXCR on the 5' RACE reads; one entry per CDR3 protein. The sample yields approximately 140,000 distinct CDR3 sequences, around 42% seen once. The source material was synovial fluid, either unsorted or a sorted T cell fraction (not recorded which). These receptors were obtained from a male donor with ankylosing spondylitis. Each CDR3 is given with its conserved first and last residue. D genes are given only for firm matches. Expanded clones are given a class, and other clones once, few, many or no size at all.

CDR3 DNA,CDR3 protein,V gene,clone size,D gene,J gene
TGCGCCAGCAGCTTGGTTATGAACACTGAAGCTTTCTTT,CASSLVMNTEAFF,TRBV5-1,few,.,TRBJ1-1
TGCGCCAGCAGCCAGCTGACGGGGAGGTACGAGCAGTACTTC,CASSQLTGRYEQYF,TRBV4-3,few,.,TRBJ2-7
TGTGCCAGCAGTTATGCACAGGTCAGCTGGGAGGCCATGCAGTTCTTC,CASSYAQVSWEAMQFF,TRBV6-2/TRBV6-3,.,.,TRBJ2-1
TGTGCCAGCAGCAAAATCGGAGCCTCGGGAGGTACCGGGGAGCTGTTTTTT,CASSKIGASGGTGELFF,TRBV21-1,few,.,TRBJ2-2
TGTGCCAGCAGCCCTACAGCAAACTCCTACGAGCAGTACTTC,CASSPTANSYEQYF,TRBV12-3/TRBV12-4,few,.,TRBJ2-7
TGCAGTGCTCCACCGAAACCGGGACTAGCGGAAATCTACGAGCAGTACTTC,CSAPPKPGLAEIYEQYF,TRBV20-1,.,TRBD2,TRBJ2-7
TGTGCCAGCAGCTTGCATAATGGGGGATACAATGAGCAGTTCTTC,CASSLHNGGYNEQFF,TRBV7-2,.,.,TRBJ2-1
TGCGCCAGCAGCCAAGGCAGCGGGAATCGATACAATGAGCAGTTCTTC,CASSQGSGNRYNEQFF,TRBV4-1,.,TRBD2,TRBJ2-1
TGTGCCAGCAGCAGACAGGGTCCCTCCTATGGCTACACCTTC,CASSRQGPSYGYTF,TRBV6-2/TRBV6-3,.,TRBD1,TRBJ1-2
TGTGCCAGCAGCCGGGAGGCTTATAGCACAGATACGCAGTATTTT,CASSREAYSTDTQYF,TRBV7-2,.,TRBD2,TRBJ2-3
TGCGCCAGCAGTGAGTCGATGGGGGGGGCCTTTGCCTACAATGAGCAGTTCTTC,CASSESMGGAFAYNEQFF,TRBV10-2,few,.,TRBJ2-1
TGTGCCAGCAGCTTAGAGGATGCTAGCGGGAGAGTCACCGGGGAGCTGTTTTTT,CASSLEDASGRVTGELFF,TRBV13,.,TRBD2,TRBJ2-2
TGTGCCAGCAGTTTTCCAGGGTTGACGGAGACCCAGTACTTC,CASSFPGLTETQYF,TRBV12-3/TRBV12-4,.,.,TRBJ2-5
TGTGCCACCAGCAGAGTCGAAAGCGGCGAGCAGTACTTC,CATSRVESGEQYF,TRBV15,.,.,TRBJ2-7
TGTGCCAGCAGTTCCTGGACTAGCGAGTACAATGAGCAGTTCTTC,CASSSWTSEYNEQFF,TRBV28,once,TRBD2,TRBJ2-1